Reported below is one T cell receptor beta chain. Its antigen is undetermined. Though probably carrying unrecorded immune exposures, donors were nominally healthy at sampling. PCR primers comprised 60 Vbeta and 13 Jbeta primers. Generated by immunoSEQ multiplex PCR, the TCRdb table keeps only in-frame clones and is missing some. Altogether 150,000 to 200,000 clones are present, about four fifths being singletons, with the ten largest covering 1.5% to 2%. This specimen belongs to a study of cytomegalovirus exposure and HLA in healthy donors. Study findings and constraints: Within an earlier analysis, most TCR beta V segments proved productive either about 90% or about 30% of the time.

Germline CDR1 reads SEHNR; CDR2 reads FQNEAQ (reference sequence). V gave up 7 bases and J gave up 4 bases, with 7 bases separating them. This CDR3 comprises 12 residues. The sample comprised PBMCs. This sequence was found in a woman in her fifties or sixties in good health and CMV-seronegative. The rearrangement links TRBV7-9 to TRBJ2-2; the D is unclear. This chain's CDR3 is CASTWATGELFF. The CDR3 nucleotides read TGTGCCAGCACCTGGGCCACCGGGGAGCTGTTTTTT.